This T cell receptor (beta chain) was identified in a study of blood T cell repertoires in COVID-19 (dated by TCRdb to between 2020 and 2021). In the study overall: The collaborator samples originated in the United States, Italy and Spain and spanned the acute and convalescent phases of COVID-19. The prospective study material was composed of cDNA or gDNA derived from T cells, B-cell-depleted T cells, or PBMCs. The dataset comprised deeply sampled blood TCRbeta repertoires from subjects exposed to, actively infected with, or recovered from COVID-19. The repertoires were released in a freely available public database intended as a resource for research on the immune response to SARS-CoV-2. The samples were drawn from the first 160 participants of the ongoing ImmuneRACE study and from 1,254 subjects provided by 6 global collaborators. A de-identified subject ID, COVID-19 status, age in years and sex were almost always included in the sample metadata. Where available, HLA class I and class II types were obtained from metadata supplied by the sample provider rather than from assay-based typing.

Beyond this particular receptor, the publication reports: Clinical and demographic metadata were provided uncurated, with the amount varying by source and participant.

TCRbeta CDR3 regions were amplified from genomic DNA by means of the immunoSEQ Assay, a bias-controlled multiplex PCR. As for the original processing: Within the assay, amplification of reference gene primers was used to estimate how many nucleated cells each sample contained. To quantify the absolute abundance of each unique TCRbeta CDR3 rearrangement, sequence reads were collapsed and filtered. Productive Simpson clonality was computed per sample as the square root of Simpson's diversity index over productive rearrangements. In TCRdb, the immuneACCESS table is reduced to in-frame sequences with V and J assigned. These tables do not hold every clone; where another copy was compared, an unresolved V gene accounts for under half, and the others remain unexplained. V and J calls and clone size come straight from that table; D and trimming were deduced from the DNA. This sample comprises fewer than 250,000 clones, more than 75% of them detected only once. The ten largest clonotypes hold around 12% of the sample.

There are a few counts of this clone. Its antigen is currently not known. No clone much larger than this one lies a single base away; base qualities are absent. Whole blood was collected in K2EDTA tubes by collaborating institutions according to the institutions' own protocols. For TCRbeta analysis, collaborators shipped samples as frozen whole blood, isolated PBMCs, or DNA extracted from either of those sample types. The CDR3 covers 18 residues, taking in both the cysteine and the phenylalanine. Only CDR3 DNA is held: 54 bases, read in frame from base 1. This chain joins TRBV21-1 to TRBJ1-4; the DNA was not compared with TRBD1, the D call given in the table. TRBV21-1 is noted as a pseudogene. This TCR came from a woman in her forties with acute or convalescent COVID-19. Sequencing was performed on peripheral blood. The CDR3: CASSAKAQQGALNEKLFF. The nucleotide sequence reads TGTGCCAGCAGCGCAAAAGCACAACAGGGGGCCCTTAATGAAAAACTGTTTTTT.